Presented here are 20 T cell receptor beta chains from one specimen sequenced in a study of T cell repertoires in aging, cancer and after chemotherapy. Peripheral blood genomic DNA, not sorted cells or RNA, was the template. A mixed TRB-A/B primer pool amplified rearranged TRB by multiplex touch-down PCR. From the multiplex PCR reads, TCRdb called clonotypes with MiXCR, one entry per CDR3 protein. The sample consists of about 7,000 distinct CDR3 sequences, 35% to 50% of them appearing once. The sequencing sample was made of blood. Source of these receptors: a human donor in good health.

The chain links TRBV5-1 to TRBJ2-7; D is possibly TRBD1 or TRBD2 (7 bases each). V shed 0 bases and J shed 6 bases, with 13 bases lying between them. Germline-derived CDR1 and CDR2 are SGHRS and YFSETQ. This CDR3 has 14 residues. DNA for the CDR3: TGCGCCAGCAGCTTGGGAACAGGGGAGGGCGAGCAGTACTTC. Its protein product is CASSLGTGEGEQYF. Complete variable domain (other parts from reference TRBV5-1 and TRBJ2-7): KAGVTQTPRYLIKTRGQQVTLSCSPISGHRSVSWYQQTPGQGLQFLFEYFSETQRNKGNFPGRFSGRQFSNSRSEMNVSTLELGDSALYLCASSLGTGEGEQYFGPGTRLTVT.

This clonotype has more than one count but fewer than ten. V is TRBV6-6 and J is TRBJ2-3, with D possibly matching TRBD1 (5 bases). CDR1 is MNHNY and CDR2 is SVGAGI in the germline V gene (reference sequence). The V and J ends lost 5 bases and 0 bases respectively, with 12 bases between them. This CDR3 is 15 amino acids long. CDR3 in amino acids: CASSRGSPSTDTQYF. The CDR3 DNA is TGTGCCAGCAGTAGGGGAAGCCCTAGCACAGATACGCAGTATTTT.

CDR3 sequence reads: CASSRVGGVYNEQFF. The CDR3 bases are TGCGCCAGCAGCCGGGTCGGCGGGGTATACAATGAGCAGTTCTTC. The rearrangement links TRBV4-3 to TRBJ2-1, with D perhaps matching TRBD2 (6 bases). V was trimmed by 4 bases and J by 4 bases, leaving 14 bases between them. Germline CDR1 is LGHNA and CDR2 is YSLEER. The CDR3 is made up of 15 amino acids.

J is TRBJ2-7 and V is TRBV20-1, with D possibly TRBD2 on 5 matching bases. The germline gives CDR1 DFQATT, CDR2 SNEGSKA (reference sequence). The length of the CDR3 is 16 residues. The V and J ends lost 2 bases and 0 bases respectively, with 17 bases between them. CDR3 bases: TGCAGTGCTAGATCTGAGGAGGCCGAGGACTCCTACGAGCAGTACTTC. Protein product: CSARSEEAEDSYEQYF.

This clonotype showed up just a few times. The V and J genes are TRBV6-1 and TRBJ2-2; possible D gene TRBD1, 5 bases. V lost 10 bases to trimming and J lost 0 bases, with 15 bases between them. The CDR3 totals 15 residues. The germline CDR1 and CDR2 sequences are MNHNS and SASEGT. CDR3 DNA sequence: TGTGCCATCCAGGGCCCGTTCTCGAACACCGGGGAGCTGTTTTTT. It encodes CAIQGPFSNTGELFF.

This chain uses TRBV6-1 with TRBJ1-3; no reliable D call. The CDR3 totals 12 residues. The germline V gene has CDR1 MNHNS and CDR2 SASEGT. The V gene lost 8 bases and the J gene lost 0 bases, with 5 bases spanning the gap. The CDR3 spells CASESSGNTIYF. CDR3 nucleotide sequence: TGTGCCAGCGAGAGCTCTGGAAACACCATATATTTT.

The chain uses TRBV12-3 or TRBV12-4 and TRBJ2-1, with D hard to call. V shed 6 bases and J shed 2 bases, with 8 bases lying between them. This CDR3 is 13 amino acids long. The CDR3 spells CASRHPTYNEQFF. CDR3 nucleotide sequence: TGTGCCAGCAGACATCCAACCTACAATGAGCAGTTCTTC.

This clonotype appeared once. The gene calls are TRBV7-2 and TRBJ2-3; TRBD1 agrees at 10 bases. The J segment lost 4 bases and the V segment lost 10 bases, leaving 14 bases of the junction unmatched. The germline V gene encodes CDR1 SGHTA and CDR2 FQGNSA. There are 16 residues in the CDR3. CDR3 nucleotides: TGTGCCATTACAGCCCGGACAGGGGGGGTTCCAGATACGCAGTATTTT. It is translated as CAITARTGGVPDTQYF.

This clonotype was observed a few times. The chain is built from TRBV12-3 or TRBV12-4 and TRBJ2-7; 8 bases are shared with TRBD1. The J segment lost 4 bases and the V segment lost 3 bases, leaving 8 bases of the junction unmatched. CDR3 size: 15 residues. This chain's CDR3 is CASSFIHRGRYEQYF. The CDR3 DNA sequence: TGTGCCAGCAGTTTTATTCACAGGGGGAGATACGAGCAGTACTTC.

This clonotype was detected only a few times. The rearrangement links TRBV29-1 to TRBJ2-1; either TRBD1 or TRBD2 may fit D (5 bases each). V was cut by 7 bases and J by 6 bases, with 22 bases left in between. This CDR3 spans 15 amino acids. Germline CDR1 SQVTM, CDR2 ANQGSEA. The CDR3 DNA reads TGCAGCGCTTCTAGGGGCCTAGGGACCTTCAATGAGCAGTTCTTC. Protein sequence: CSASRGLGTFNEQFF.

This clonotype was recorded a few times. The gene calls are TRBV2 and TRBJ2-6; TRBD1 matches 10 bases. The CDR3 length is 19 residues. Trimming cost V 8 bases and J 4 bases; bases outside gene matches: 17. Per germline, CDR1 SNHLY and CDR2 FYNNEI. Here the CDR3 reads CASGFRPGQGLSGANVLTF. In DNA form, the CDR3 reads TGTGCCAGCGGGTTTCGACCGGGACAGGGGCTGTCCGGGGCCAACGTCCTGACTTTC.

This clonotype was counted only a few times. The V call is TRBV6-5, the J call TRBJ1-2, with D possibly TRBD1 on 6 matching bases. The CDR3 has 14 amino acids. The germline V and J ends were trimmed by 4 bases and 8 bases, with 17 bases remaining between them. Germline assignment: CDR1 MNHEY and CDR2 SVGAGI. The CDR3 reads CASSFMTGHIGYTF. In nucleotides, the CDR3 is TGTGCCAGCAGTTTCATGACAGGTCATATCGGCTACACCTTC.

V gene TRBV6-5 combines with J gene TRBJ1-6, with 8 positions matching TRBD1. CDR3 size: 20 residues. The V segment lost 7 bases and the J segment 1 base; nucleotides outside the gene matches: 18. Germline V lookup: CDR1 MNHEY, CDR2 SVGAGI. CDR3 region: CASNPHRQGQSGSYNSPLHF. CDR3 sequence (DNA): TGTGCCAGCAATCCCCATAGACAGGGGCAGAGTGGGTCCTATAATTCACCCCTCCACTTT.

V gene TRBV23-1 combines with J gene TRBJ1-3; 9 nucleotides align to TRBD1. TRBV23-1 is given ORF status, its function remaining uncertain. The V segment lost 2 bases and the J segment 4 bases; nucleotides outside the gene matches: 6. The length of the CDR3 is 16 residues. CDR3 DNA sequence: TGCGCCAGCAGTCAAGGGACAGGGAGGGAGGGAAACACCATATATTTT. It codes for CASSQGTGREGNTIYF.

This clonotype was detected only a few times. The rearrangement uses TRBV30 and TRBJ1-6; the match to TRBD1 covers 9 bases. Germline V lookup: CDR1 GTSNPN, CDR2 SVGIG (reference sequence). The V segment lost 3 bases and the J segment 7 bases; nucleotides outside the gene matches: 7. The CDR3 length is 15 residues. The CDR3, as DNA: TGTGCCTGGAGGGGGACCGGGACAGGGAATTCACCCCTCCACTTT. Protein product: CAWRGTGTGNSPLHF.

This clonotype was recorded a few times. This chain links TRBV19 with TRBJ2-1, with TRBD2 matching over 9 bases. V lost 4 bases, J lost 10 bases, and 8 bases stayed unmatched. Germline V gene sequence: CDR1 LNHDA, CDR2 SQIVND (reference sequence). The CDR3 is 14 residues long. CDR3 protein: CASSTSGGGGEQFF. CDR3 nucleotide sequence: TGTGCCAGTAGTACCAGTGGCGGGGGGGGCGAGCAGTTCTTC. Filled out from reference TRBV19 and TRBJ2-1, the complete variable domain reads DGGITQSPKYLFRKEGQNVTLSCEQNLNHDAMYWYRQDPGQGLRLIYYSQIVNDFQKGDIAEGYSVSREKKESFPLTVTSAQKNPTAFYLCASSTSGGGGEQFFGPGTRLTVL.

The CDR3 DNA reads TGTGCCAGCAGCTTGGCCGGGACAGGGGGCGTAGGCAATCAGCCCCAGCATTTT. It encodes CASSLAGTGGVGNQPQHF. The chain employs TRBV5-6 and TRBJ1-5; TRBD1 agrees at 12 bases. CDR1 is SGHDT and CDR2 is YYEEEE in the germline V gene. CDR3 length: 18 residues. V was pared by 0 bases and J by 2 bases, with 6 bases of the junction left unmatched.

This clonotype has just a few counts. V gene TRBV30 combines with J gene TRBJ2-5; 10 positions match TRBD1. CDR1 is GTSNPN, CDR2 SVGIG, per germline (reference sequence). V dropped 5 bases and J dropped 3; count of bases not matched to a gene: 3. CDR3 length equals 13 residues. For the CDR3, the DNA is TGTGCCTGGGACGGACAGGGGGAAGAGACCCAGTACTTC. Amino acid sequence: CAWDGQGEETQYF.

This clonotype showed up just a few times. This sequence joins TRBV6-2 or TRBV6-3 and TRBJ2-2, with 8 positions matching TRBD1. The V gene end was trimmed by 6 bases and the J gene end by 5 bases; junction bases not matched to a gene: 8. The CDR3 runs 15 residues. The germline gives CDR1 MNHEY, CDR2 SVGEGT. CDR3 DNA: TGTGCCAGCAGGAGAACAGGGGGAGAGACCGGGGAGCTGTTTTTT. Its protein is CASRRTGGETGELFF.

CDR3 in amino acids: CASSPGGSYEQYF. CDR3 sequence (DNA): TGTGCCAGCAGCCCAGGGGGGTCCTACGAGCAGTACTTC. This chain uses TRBV7-9 with TRBJ2-7, with a tentative D call TRBD1 (7 bases). The CDR3 consists of 13 residues. Germline-derived CDR1 and CDR2 are SEHNR and FQNEAQ (reference sequence). Deletions cut 5 bases from V and 1 base from J, with 9 bases between.